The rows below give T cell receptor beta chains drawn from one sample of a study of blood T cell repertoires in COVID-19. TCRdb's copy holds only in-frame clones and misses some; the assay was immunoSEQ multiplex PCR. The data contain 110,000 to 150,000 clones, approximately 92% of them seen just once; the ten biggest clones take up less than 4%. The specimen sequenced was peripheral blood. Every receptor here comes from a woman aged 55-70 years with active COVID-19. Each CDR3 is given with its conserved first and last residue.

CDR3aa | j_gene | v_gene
CASKAGTANYGYTF | TRBJ1-2 | TRBV28
CASSESYNSPLHF | TRBJ1-6 | TRBV6-4
CASSRPGQGATEAFF | TRBJ1-1 | TRBV3-1/TRBV3-2
CAWSSKAGGDQPQHF | TRBJ1-5 | TRBV30
CASSLGWQAEAFF | TRBJ1-1 | TRBV5-8
CASSVVGHLDGTGELFF | TRBJ2-2 | TRBV9
CASSQSTSGSVSSYNEQFF | TRBJ2-1 | TRBV23-1
CASSHGQDPFEQYF | TRBJ2-7 | TRBV5-4
CAAGQGPGNEKLFF | TRBJ1-4 | TRBV15
CASSLSRDRADTQYF | TRBJ2-3 | TRBV7-2
CASSLQGGVDEQYF | TRBJ2-7 | TRBV4-3
CASTRVGAAYEQYF | TRBJ2-7 | TRBV6-5
CASSSPGLAGSNTGELFF | TRBJ2-2 | TRBV11-2
CASSIGGGSLNEQFF | TRBJ2-1 | TRBV19
CASSPLEVTGGEELFF | TRBJ2-2 | TRBV9
CASSLGGGNTEAFF | TRBJ1-1 | TRBV28
CASSQTRGSQHQPQHF | TRBJ1-5 | TRBV4-2
CASSLYSIYNEQFF | TRBJ2-1 | TRBV28
CASSQVNPLGGREHSYNEQFF | TRBJ2-1 | TRBV4-3
CASSGYLSSGNTIYF | TRBJ1-3 | TRBV7-2
CASSLSPRRAIYNEQFF | TRBJ2-1 | TRBV27
CASSQARLGSGQFF | TRBJ2-1 | TRBV14
CASSSLDRALNEKLFF | TRBJ1-4 | TRBV7-8
CASSEHKFQQFF | TRBJ2-1 | TRBV14
CASSQLPLGAGETQYF | TRBJ2-5 | TRBV4-2
CARWRGGGELFF | TRBJ2-2 | TRBV6-6
CASSTGLARTDTQYF | TRBJ2-3 | TRBV5-6
CASSYGRGVVSTDTQYF | TRBJ2-3 | TRBV25-1
CASSRTGSYEQYF | TRBJ2-7 | TRBV5-1
CASSVNLAVSTDTQYF | TRBJ2-3 | TRBV9
CASSLEGSGRYNEQFF | TRBJ2-1 | TRBV5-6
CASSQVGGAGGNTIYF | TRBJ1-3 | TRBV4-3
CASSPPGGYEQYF | TRBJ2-7 | TRBV6-2/TRBV6-3
CASSPQGLMSHTQYF | TRBJ2-3 | TRBV28
CASSLPTSGTYEQYF | TRBJ2-7 | TRBV7-9